The present TCR beta chain was sequenced within a study of CD8 T cells in Susac syndrome. RNA was extracted with the RNeasy kit, and a quantity of 0.5 to 1 ug was reverse transcribed using random hexamers. MiXCR, run by TCRdb on the immunoSEQ multiplex PCR reads, gives a single entry per CDR3 protein. The sample comprises around 130,000 distinct CDR3 sequences, 85% to 95% of which are singletons, and 0.28% rests with the top ten. The CD8+ and CD4+ T cells were isolated magnetically using a negative isolation approach, whereas the TEMRA cells were enriched by FACS. The CDR3 spans 13 residues. V dropped 7 bases and J dropped 4 bases, with 11 bases sitting between them.

The sample comprised CD8+ T cells from PBMCs. V is TRBV12-3 or TRBV12-4 and J is TRBJ1-5; D is perhaps TRBD1 (5 bases). This clonotype was sampled from a human donor with Susac syndrome. The CDR3 nucleotides are TGTGCCAGCACTCAAGGGGTAAATCAGCCCCAGCATTTT. Its translation is CASTQGVNQPQHF.